This T cell receptor (beta chain) is from a study of chemoradiotherapy in HPV16-positive cancers. Study outcomes and limitations: HPV-specific T cells were functionally defined from only a couple of HPV16-positive patients. For HPV16-positive patients, expanding HPV-responsive T cells associated with longer recurrence-free survival.

Here immunoSEQ multiplex PCR was the method, and the copy in TCRdb shows in-frame clones only, minus some. The sample has 10,000 or so clones; around 82% are singletons. This CDR3 contains 11 residues. The germline gives CDR1 KGHSH, CDR2 LQKENI. V was clipped by 4 bases and J by 10 bases, with 8 bases between them. In this sample, this clone turned up a few times. The target antigen is unknown. This sequence was found in a human donor with HPV-associated anogenital cancer. The sample was blood, taken from a patient who underwent chemoradiotherapy. The rearrangement joins TRBV18 to TRBJ2-1, with D unclear. CDR3 sequence reads: CASSLLEEQFF. The CDR3 region has the DNA TGTGCCAGCTCACTCCTAGAGGAGCAGTTCTTC. Drawing the rest from reference TRBV18 and TRBJ2-1, the complete variable domain is NAGVMQNPRHLVRRRGQEARLRCSPMKGHSHVYWYRQLPEEGLKFMVYLQKENIIDESGMPKERFSAEFPKEGPSILRIQQVVRGDSAAYFCASSLLEEQFFGPGTRLTVL.